The text below deals with one T cell receptor (beta chain). No cognate antigen has been identified for it. The data were obtained in a study of CXCR3-negative and CXCR3-positive naive CD8 T cells (dated by TCRdb to the late 2010s). About the investigation overall: Roughly 130 million TRB reads were obtained in total, roughly 1.5 +/- 0.3 million reads per library. Data from ten to twelve donors, pooled across two independent experiments, went into the diversity and physicochemical repertoire analyses. For the TRBV-TRBJ cluster analysis, the naive subsets came from 5 or 6 donors, while the memory cells came from 3 donors.

For sequencing, a NextSeq 550 was employed. The Human TCR Profiling Kit (MiLaboratory) was used to make UMI-labeled 5' RACE TRB cDNA libraries. The full amount of extracted RNA was used for cDNA synthesis, and the full amount of resulting cDNA was used for PCR amplification. Libraries were prepared in parallel using an identical number of PCR cycles. As for the original processing: MIGEC and MiXCR extracted about 49,000 +/- 11,000 unique UMI-labeled TRB cDNA molecules per library, requiring at least two reads per UMI. On average, each library contained about 40,000 +/- 10,000 functional in-frame TRB CDR3 nucleotide clonotypes without stop codons. After downsampling to 5000 UMI-labeled TRB molecules per sample, diversity metrics such as normalized Shannon-Wiener and Chao1 were calculated in VDJtools. VDJtools computed clonotype-size-weighted physicochemical properties of the central five CDR3 residues: interaction energy, strength, volume and Kidera factor 4. Through TCRdb reprocessing, the reads give one entry per CDR3 protein sequence; DNA is omitted. These V and J calls derive from TCRdb rather than the authors' analysis. The sample's table covers under 150,000 distinct CDR3 sequences. In total, the top ten clones hold about 0.54% of the sample.

Each CD8+ T cell subset was flow-sorted in triplicate, with 300,000 or so cells per subset placed directly into RLT lysis buffer. To exclude memory contaminants, naive CD8+ T cells were stringently defined as CD45RO-CCR7+CD27+CD95-. Peripheral blood mononuclear cells were isolated from buffy coats using standard density gradient centrifugation. Naive CXCR3-negative and CXCR3-positive CD8+ T cells were flow-sorted on a FACSAria III. Total RNA was extracted from sorted cells with an RNeasy Mini Kit. The CDR3 starts with the cysteine, ends with the phenylalanine, and has 15 residues. DNA is not on record. Summary of the overall study and its limitations: Compared with CXCR3-negative naive cells, CXCR3-positive naive cells had TRB CDR3s with higher hydrophobicity (lower Kidera factor 4), lower energy, and higher strength and volume indices. CXCR3 expression partially decreased after cryopreservation, so most assays used freshly isolated PBMCs. Within the same donor, TRBV-TRBJ usage looked similar between naive CXCR3-negative and CXCR3-positive cells, but memory cells had distinct patterns. Both naive subsets had comparably high repertoire diversity, while memory CD8+ T cells had much lower repertoire diversity. Because surface CD5, which is linked to self-reactivity in mice, was comparable between the naive subsets, TCR interaction strength was also inferred from TRB CDR3 physicochemical properties.

The sequenced sample consisted of naive CXCR3+ CD8+ T cells from blood. According to the study, the label for this sample's cell subset or site signals: CD45RO-CCR7+CD27+CD95- naive CD8+ T cells expressing CXCR3 (TNR3+). The TCR comes from a human donor in good health. Some clones in this sample may be carry-over from other donors' samples. Here the chain combines TRBV12-3 or TRBV12-4 and TRBJ2-3; the TCRdb call, TRBD2, lacks DNA for checking. This receptor carries the CDR3 CASSLDRSGGDTQYF.